The rows below give T cell receptor beta chains drawn from one sample of a study of blood T cells in healthy people across ages. Each CDR3 protein gets one entry after TCRdb re-called the 5' RACE reads with MiXCR. Seen here are 780,000 or so distinct CDR3 sequences, 56% observed once, and the top ten hold under 30%. Sequences were obtained from blood. These receptors all come from a man aged 40-49 years in good health. CDR3s include the opening cysteine and the closing phenylalanine or tryptophan. The D gene is left open where the match is weak. Some rows have no size entry. The others give once, few or many, or a class for an expanded clone.

CDR3aa	v_gene	d_gene	abundance	j_gene
CASSPTGGAEDTQYF	TRBV7-2	TRBD1	-	TRBJ2-3
CASSISQGAANEKLFF	TRBV6-5	TRBD1	-	TRBJ1-4
CSARDVRGSWSGYTF	TRBV20-1	-	-	TRBJ1-2
CASSQNDRENYGYTF	TRBV7-9	-	-	TRBJ1-2
CASSSNSQGYETQYF	TRBV7-9	-	-	TRBJ2-5
CASATSGRAGNEQFF	TRBV7-9	TRBD2	-	TRBJ2-1
CASRNPGTGDEKLFF	TRBV12-3/TRBV12-4	TRBD1	few	TRBJ1-4
CASSARLVPNVLTF	TRBV13	-	few	TRBJ2-6
CASSLAGDSSGANVLTF	TRBV7-2	-	-	TRBJ2-6
CASSDNTRGPGNIQYF	TRBV6-4	TRBD1	-	TRBJ2-4
CASSHGSYNEQFF	TRBV3-1	-	-	TRBJ2-1
CASSLEPGQVNEQYF	TRBV5-1	TRBD1	few	TRBJ2-7
CASNLALGFGGYTF	TRBV5-8	-	-	TRBJ1-2
CASSLGTTKGDIQYF	TRBV6-2/TRBV6-3	TRBD2	-	TRBJ2-4
CASSFTRTGMIYEQFF	TRBV6-2/TRBV6-3	TRBD1	-	TRBJ2-1
CASSLFFLAGGTSSYNEQFF	TRBV5-1	TRBD2	-	TRBJ2-1
CASSLARGDYGYTF	TRBV12-3/TRBV12-4	-	many	TRBJ1-2
CSGLAGANNEQYF	TRBV20-1	TRBD2	once	-
CSARDATNRGQSYGYTF	TRBV20-1	TRBD1	-	TRBJ1-2
CASSQGGGTGQFF	TRBV3-1	TRBD1	few	TRBJ2-1
CASSLGWGTGTSGGHEQFF	TRBV7-2	TRBD2	few	TRBJ2-1
CASQPAGTTNEQFF	TRBV9	TRBD2	-	TRBJ2-1
CSATAAGVAVAYNEQFF	TRBV20-1	TRBD2	-	TRBJ2-1
CASSLYAGGSYNEQFF	TRBV28	TRBD1	-	TRBJ2-1
CASSSGGETRYF	TRBV12-3/TRBV12-4	-	-	TRBJ2-5
CASSYTRQAPRYF	TRBV6-5	-	-	TRBJ2-5
CASSQDPGRASYEQYF	TRBV4-2	TRBD2	-	TRBJ2-7
CASSPTGDRYYNEQFF	TRBV3-1	TRBD1	few	TRBJ2-1
CASSRKDRPNQYF	TRBV3-1	-	-	TRBJ2-5
CASSEAEGPYEQYF	TRBV6-1	-	-	TRBJ2-7
CASQRDLNEKLFF	TRBV10-3	-	-	TRBJ1-4
CASSYSSGEQYF	TRBV6-2/TRBV6-3	-	-	TRBJ2-7
CASSQDRGDFGSPLHF	TRBV3-1	-	-	TRBJ1-6
CASSLGGKGSYEQYF	TRBV7-2	-	few	-
CASSFPELAGGWKETQYF	TRBV5-1	TRBD2	few	TRBJ2-5
CASSVRAGRTDTQYF	TRBV3-1	-	many	TRBJ2-3
CASGMGETQYF	TRBV18	-	-	TRBJ2-5
CASSLDRGTGELFF	TRBV11-1	TRBD1	-	TRBJ2-2
CASSTRPGQTKQRQFF	TRBV7-9	TRBD1	-	TRBJ2-1
CASSLASGRAETQYF	TRBV7-2	TRBD2	-	TRBJ2-5
CASRQRQSLITDTQYF	TRBV12-3/TRBV12-4	-	-	TRBJ2-3
CSARDTKRPSSYEQYF	TRBV20-1	-	-	TRBJ2-7
CASSYLVGTYTEAFF	TRBV6-2/TRBV6-3	-	-	TRBJ1-1
CATRPGSGNTQYF	TRBV15	-	-	TRBJ2-3
CASSLGTANIQYF	TRBV27	TRBD1	-	TRBJ2-4
CSAGTGGRPETQYF	TRBV29-1	TRBD1	-	TRBJ2-5
CASTGTGDEKLFF	TRBV10-3	TRBD1	few	TRBJ1-4
CASQGPQETQYF	TRBV3-1	-	few	TRBJ2-5
CSSSQAVGAQYF	TRBV4-1	-	-	TRBJ2-3
CASSAPGLAYEQFF	TRBV7-2	TRBD2	-	TRBJ2-1